This entry describes one T cell receptor (beta chain). These data come from a study of blood T cell repertoires in COVID-19. Study-level background: Some COVID-19 samples were acute and others convalescent; all came from the United States, Italy and Spain. PBMCs, B-cell-depleted T cells, or T cells provided the cDNA or gDNA that made up the material.

Study processing details: Reference gene primer amplification gave estimated nucleated cell counts. The data were produced by immunoSEQ multiplex PCR, yet TCRdb's version contains in-frame clones alone and is incomplete. Clone size and the V and J calls come from that table; the DNA yielded D and trimming. The data show approximately 170,000 clones, 70% to 80% seen once. Material: peripheral blood. This clonotype originated in a woman aged 50 to 65 with acute or convalescent COVID-19.

The CDR3, as DNA: TGTGCCAGCAGCGATGACAGGGGATGGTCCTCTGGGGCCAACGTCCTGACTTTC. This codes for CASSDDRGWSSGANVLTF. The chain recombines TRBV7-2 with TRBJ2-6, with TRBD1 matching 8 bases. Per the germline V gene, CDR1 is SGHTA and CDR2 is FQGNSA. The CDR3 has 18 amino acids. The V segment lost 5 bases and the J segment 0 bases; nucleotides outside the gene matches: 9.